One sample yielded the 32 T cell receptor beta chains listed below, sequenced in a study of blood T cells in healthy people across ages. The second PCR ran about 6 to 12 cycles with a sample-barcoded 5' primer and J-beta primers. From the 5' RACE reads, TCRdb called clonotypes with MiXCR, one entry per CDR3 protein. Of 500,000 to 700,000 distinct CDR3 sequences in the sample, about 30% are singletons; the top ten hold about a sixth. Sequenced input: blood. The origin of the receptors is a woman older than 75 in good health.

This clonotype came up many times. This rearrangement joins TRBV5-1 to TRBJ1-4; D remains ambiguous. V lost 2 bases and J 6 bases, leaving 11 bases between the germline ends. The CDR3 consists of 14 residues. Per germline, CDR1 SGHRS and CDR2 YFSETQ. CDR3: CASSFRVGDEKLFF. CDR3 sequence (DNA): TGCGCCAGCAGCTTTCGGGTTGGGGATGAAAAACTGTTTTTT.

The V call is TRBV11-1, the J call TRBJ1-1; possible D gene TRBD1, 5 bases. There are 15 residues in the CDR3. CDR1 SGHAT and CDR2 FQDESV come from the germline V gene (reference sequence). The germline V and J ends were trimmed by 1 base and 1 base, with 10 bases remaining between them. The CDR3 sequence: CASSLGGGTNTEAFF. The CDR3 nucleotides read TGTGCCAGCAGCTTAGGGGGAGGGACGAACACTGAAGCTTTCTTT.

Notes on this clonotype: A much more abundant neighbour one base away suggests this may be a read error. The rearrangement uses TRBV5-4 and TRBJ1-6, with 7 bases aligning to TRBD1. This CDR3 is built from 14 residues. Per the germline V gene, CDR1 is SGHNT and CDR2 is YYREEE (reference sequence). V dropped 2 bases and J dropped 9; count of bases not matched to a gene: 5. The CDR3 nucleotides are TGTGCCAGCAGCTTCACAGGGGTGGCTTCACCCCTCCACTTT. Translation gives CASSFTGVASPLHF.

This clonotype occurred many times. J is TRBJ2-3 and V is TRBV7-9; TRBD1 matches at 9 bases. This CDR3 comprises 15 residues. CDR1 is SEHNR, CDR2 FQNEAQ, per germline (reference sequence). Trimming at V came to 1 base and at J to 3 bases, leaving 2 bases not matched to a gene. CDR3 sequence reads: CASSLVGQGTDTQYF. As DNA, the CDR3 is TGTGCCAGCAGCTTAGTGGGACAGGGAACAGATACGCAGTATTTT.

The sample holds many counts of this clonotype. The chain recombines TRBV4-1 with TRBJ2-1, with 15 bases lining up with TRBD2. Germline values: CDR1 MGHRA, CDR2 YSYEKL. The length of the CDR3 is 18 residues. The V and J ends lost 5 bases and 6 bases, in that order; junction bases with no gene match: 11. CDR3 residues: CASSVRRTSGGGSNEQFF. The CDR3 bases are TGCGCCAGCAGCGTAAGAAGGACTAGCGGGGGGGGGTCCAATGAGCAGTTCTTC.

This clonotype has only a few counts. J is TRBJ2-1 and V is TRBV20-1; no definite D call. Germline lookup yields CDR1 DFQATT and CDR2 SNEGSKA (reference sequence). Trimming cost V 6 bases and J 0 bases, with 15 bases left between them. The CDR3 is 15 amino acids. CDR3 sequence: CSAISTAVSYNEQFF. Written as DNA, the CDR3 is TGCAGTGCGATATCGACGGCAGTCTCCTACAATGAGCAGTTCTTC.

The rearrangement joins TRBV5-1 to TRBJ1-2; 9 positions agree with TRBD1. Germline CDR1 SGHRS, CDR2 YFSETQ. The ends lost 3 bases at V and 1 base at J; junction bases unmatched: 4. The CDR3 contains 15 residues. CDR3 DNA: TGCGCCAGCAGCTGGGGGGACAGGGTTAACTATGGCTACACCTTC. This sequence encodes CASSWGDRVNYGYTF.

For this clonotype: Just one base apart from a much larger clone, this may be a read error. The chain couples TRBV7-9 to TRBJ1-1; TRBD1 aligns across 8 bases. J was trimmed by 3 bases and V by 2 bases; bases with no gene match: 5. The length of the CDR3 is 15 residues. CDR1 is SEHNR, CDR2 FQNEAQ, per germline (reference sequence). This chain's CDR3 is CASSLPTDRDTEAFF. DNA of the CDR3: TGTGCCAGCAGCTTACCCACGGACAGGGACACTGAAGCTTTCTTT.

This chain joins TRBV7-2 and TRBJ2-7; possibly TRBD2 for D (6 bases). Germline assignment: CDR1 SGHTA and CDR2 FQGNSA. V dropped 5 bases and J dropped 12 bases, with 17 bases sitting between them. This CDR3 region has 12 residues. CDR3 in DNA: TGTGCCAGCAGCCAGGTGGAGGGTCGTGTGTACTTC. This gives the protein CASSQVEGRVYF.

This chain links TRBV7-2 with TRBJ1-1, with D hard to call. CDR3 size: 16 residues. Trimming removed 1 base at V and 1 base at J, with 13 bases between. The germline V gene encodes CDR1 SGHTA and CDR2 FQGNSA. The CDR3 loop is CASSLDVRFGNTEAFF. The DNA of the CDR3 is TGTGCCAGCAGCTTAGACGTTAGGTTTGGGAACACTGAAGCTTTCTTT. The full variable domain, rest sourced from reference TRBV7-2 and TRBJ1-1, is GAGVSQSPSNKVTEKGKDVELRCDPISGHTALYWYRQSLGQGLEFLIYFQGNSAPDKSGLPSDRFSAERTGGSVSTLTIQRTQQEDSAVYLCASSLDVRFGNTEAFFGQGTRLTVV.

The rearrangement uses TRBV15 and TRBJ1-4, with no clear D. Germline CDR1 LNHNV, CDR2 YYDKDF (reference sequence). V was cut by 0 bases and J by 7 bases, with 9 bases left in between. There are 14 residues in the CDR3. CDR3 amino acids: CATSRENHGEKLFF. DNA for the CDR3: TGTGCCACCAGCAGAGAAAACCACGGTGAAAAACTGTTTTTT. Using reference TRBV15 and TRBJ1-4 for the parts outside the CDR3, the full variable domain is DAMVIQNPRYQVTQFGKPVTLSCSQTLNHNVMYWYQQKSSQAPKLLFHYYDKDFNNEADTPDNFQSRRPNTSFCFLDIRSPGLGDTAMYLCATSRENHGEKLFFGSGTQLSVL.

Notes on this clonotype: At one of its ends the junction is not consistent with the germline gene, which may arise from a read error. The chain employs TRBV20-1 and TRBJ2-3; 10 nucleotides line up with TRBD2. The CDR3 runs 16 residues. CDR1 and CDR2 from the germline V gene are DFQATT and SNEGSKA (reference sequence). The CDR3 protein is CSAGFFERGGTDMQYF. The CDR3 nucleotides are TGCAGTGCTGGATTCTTCGAGCGGGGGGGCACAGATATGCAGTATTTT.

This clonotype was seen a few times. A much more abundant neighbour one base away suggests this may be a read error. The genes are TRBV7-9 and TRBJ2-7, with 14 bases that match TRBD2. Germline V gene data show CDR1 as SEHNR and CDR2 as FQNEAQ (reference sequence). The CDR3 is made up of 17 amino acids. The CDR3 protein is CAGSLDLSGTSGGEQYF. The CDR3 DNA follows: TGTGCCGGCAGCTTAGACCTTTCCGGGACTAGCGGGGGAGAGCAGTACTTC.

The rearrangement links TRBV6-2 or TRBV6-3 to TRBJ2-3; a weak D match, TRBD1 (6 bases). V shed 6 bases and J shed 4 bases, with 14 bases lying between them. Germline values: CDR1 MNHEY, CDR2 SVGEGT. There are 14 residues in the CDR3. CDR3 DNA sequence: TGTGCCAGCAGGAAAACAGGGAAAGCAGATACGCAGTATTTT. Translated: CASRKTGKADTQYF.

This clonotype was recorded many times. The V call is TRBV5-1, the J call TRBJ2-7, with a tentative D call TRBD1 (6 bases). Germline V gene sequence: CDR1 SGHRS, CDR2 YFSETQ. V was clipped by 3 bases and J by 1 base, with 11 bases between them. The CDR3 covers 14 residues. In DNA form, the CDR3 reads TGCGCCAGCAGCTCTAGGGACAAGTCCTACGAGCAGTACTTC. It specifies CASSSRDKSYEQYF.

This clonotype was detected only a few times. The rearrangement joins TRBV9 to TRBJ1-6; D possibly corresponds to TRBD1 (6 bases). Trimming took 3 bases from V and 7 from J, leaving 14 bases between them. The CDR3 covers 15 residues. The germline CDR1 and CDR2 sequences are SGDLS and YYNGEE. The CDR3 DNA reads TGTGCCAGCAGCGGCGTCGGGCAGGGGAATTCACCCCTCCACTTT. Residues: CASSGVGQGNSPLHF.

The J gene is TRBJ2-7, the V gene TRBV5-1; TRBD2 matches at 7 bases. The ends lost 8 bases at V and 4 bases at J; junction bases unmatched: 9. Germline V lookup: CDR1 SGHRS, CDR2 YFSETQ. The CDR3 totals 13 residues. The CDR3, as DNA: TGCGCCAGTACTAGCGAGGGAGGTTACGAGCAGTACTTC. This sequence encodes CASTSEGGYEQYF.

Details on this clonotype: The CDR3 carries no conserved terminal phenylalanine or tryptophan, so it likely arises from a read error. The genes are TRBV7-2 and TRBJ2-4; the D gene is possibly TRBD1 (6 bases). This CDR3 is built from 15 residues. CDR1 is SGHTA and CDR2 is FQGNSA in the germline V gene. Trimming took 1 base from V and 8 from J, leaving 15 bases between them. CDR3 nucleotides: TGTGCCAGCAGCTTAGGAGGCCAGGGGACCCACATTCAGTACTTG. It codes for CASSLGGQGTHIQYL.

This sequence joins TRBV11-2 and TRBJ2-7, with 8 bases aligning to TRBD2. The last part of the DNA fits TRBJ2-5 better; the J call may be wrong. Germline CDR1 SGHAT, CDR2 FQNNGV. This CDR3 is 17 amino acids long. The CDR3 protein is CASSSGSGGFDIETQYF. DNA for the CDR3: TGTGCCAGCAGCTCAGGGTCGGGAGGGTTTGATATAGAGACCCAGTACTTC.

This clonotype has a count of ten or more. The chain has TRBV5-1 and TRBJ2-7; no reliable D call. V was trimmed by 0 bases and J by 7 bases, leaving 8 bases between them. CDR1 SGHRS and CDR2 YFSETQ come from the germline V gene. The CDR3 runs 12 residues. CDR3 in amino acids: CASSLGRTEQYF. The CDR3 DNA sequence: TGCGCCAGCAGCTTGGGCCGTACAGAGCAGTACTTC.

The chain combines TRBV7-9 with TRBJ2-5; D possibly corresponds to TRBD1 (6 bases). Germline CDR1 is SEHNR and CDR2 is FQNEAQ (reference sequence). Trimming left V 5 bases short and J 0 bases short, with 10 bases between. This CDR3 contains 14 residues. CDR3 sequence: CASSGRGYQETQYF. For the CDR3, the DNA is TGTGCCAGCAGCGGAAGGGGGTACCAAGAGACCCAGTACTTC.

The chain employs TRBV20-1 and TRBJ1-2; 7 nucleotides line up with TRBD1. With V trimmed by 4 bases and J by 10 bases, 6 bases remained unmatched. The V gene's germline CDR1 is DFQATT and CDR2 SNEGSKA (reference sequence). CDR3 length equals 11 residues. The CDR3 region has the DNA TGCAGTGCTATGGACAGGTCCTTCTACACCTTC. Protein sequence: CSAMDRSFYTF.

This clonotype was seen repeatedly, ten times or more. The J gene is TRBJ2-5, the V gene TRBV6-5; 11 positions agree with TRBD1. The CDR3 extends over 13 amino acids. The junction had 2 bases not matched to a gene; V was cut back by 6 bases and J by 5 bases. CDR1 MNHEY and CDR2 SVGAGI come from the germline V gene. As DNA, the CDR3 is TGTGCCAGCAGAGGGACAGGGGGGGAGACCCAGTACTTC. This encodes CASRGTGGETQYF.

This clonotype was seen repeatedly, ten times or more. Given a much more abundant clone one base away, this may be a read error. The CDR3 sequence: CASSLAYNEQYF. Written as DNA, the CDR3 is TGTGCCAGCAGCTTAGCGTACAATGAGCAGTACTTC. V is TRBV7-2 and J is TRBJ2-5, with D unresolved. The CDR3 consists of 12 residues. Germline V gene lookup returns CDR1 SGHTA and CDR2 FQGNSA. V was trimmed by 0 bases and J by 11 bases, leaving 10 bases between them.

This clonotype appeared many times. CDR3 protein: CASRTGGLALDTQYF. CDR3 nucleotides: TGTGCCAGCAGAACAGGTGGACTAGCCCTAGATACGCAGTATTTT. The chain recombines TRBV6-2 or TRBV6-3 with TRBJ2-3, with 8 bases matching TRBD2. The CDR3 runs to 15 residues. Germline loops: CDR1 MNHEY, CDR2 SVGEGT. J gave up 5 bases and V 6 bases, and 10 bases lay outside the gene matches.

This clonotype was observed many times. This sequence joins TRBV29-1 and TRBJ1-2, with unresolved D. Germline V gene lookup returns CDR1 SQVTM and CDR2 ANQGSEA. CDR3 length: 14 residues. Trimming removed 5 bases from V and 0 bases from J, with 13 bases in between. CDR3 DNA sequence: TGCAGCGTTCCAGTTCCCCATGCTAACTATGGCTACACCTTC. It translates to CSVPVPHANYGYTF.

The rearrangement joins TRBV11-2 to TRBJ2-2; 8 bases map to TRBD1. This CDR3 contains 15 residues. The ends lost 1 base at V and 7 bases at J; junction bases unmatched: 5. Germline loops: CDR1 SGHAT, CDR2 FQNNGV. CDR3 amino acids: CASSLGQGAIGELFF. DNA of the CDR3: TGTGCCAGCAGCTTAGGGCAGGGGGCGATCGGGGAGCTGTTTTTT.

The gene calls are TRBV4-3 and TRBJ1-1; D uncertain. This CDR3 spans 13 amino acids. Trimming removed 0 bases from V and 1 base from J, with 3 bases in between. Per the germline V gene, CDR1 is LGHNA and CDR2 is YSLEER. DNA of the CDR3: TGCGCCAGCAGCCAAGACCCGAACACTGAAGCTTTCTTT. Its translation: CASSQDPNTEAFF.

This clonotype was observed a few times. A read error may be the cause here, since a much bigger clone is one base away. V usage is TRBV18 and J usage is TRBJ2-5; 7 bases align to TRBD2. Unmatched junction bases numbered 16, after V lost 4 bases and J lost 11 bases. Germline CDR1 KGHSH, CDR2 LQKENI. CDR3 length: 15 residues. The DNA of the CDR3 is TGTGCCAGCTCACTCGCCTCAGTGGGGGGGAATGAGCAGTACTTC. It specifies CASSLASVGGNEQYF.

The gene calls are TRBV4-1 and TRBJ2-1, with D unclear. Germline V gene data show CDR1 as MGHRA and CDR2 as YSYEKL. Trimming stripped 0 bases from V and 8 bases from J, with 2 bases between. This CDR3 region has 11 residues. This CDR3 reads CASSQDDEQFF. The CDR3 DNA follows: TGCGCCAGCAGCCAAGATGATGAGCAGTTCTTC.

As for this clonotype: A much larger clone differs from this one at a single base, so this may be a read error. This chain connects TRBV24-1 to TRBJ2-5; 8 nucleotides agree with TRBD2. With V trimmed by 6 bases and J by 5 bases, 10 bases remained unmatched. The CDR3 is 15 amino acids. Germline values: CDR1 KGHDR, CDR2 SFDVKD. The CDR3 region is CATSNSGGPWETQYF. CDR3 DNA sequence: TGTGCCACCAGTAATTCGGGGGGGCCGTGGGAGACCCAGTACTTC.

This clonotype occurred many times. In DNA form, the CDR3 reads TGCGCCAGCAGCTTGGAGACAGGGTTTCATGGCTACACCTTC. Translated, it gives CASSLETGFHGYTF. The J gene is TRBJ1-2, the V gene TRBV5-1, with TRBD1 matching 7 bases. The CDR3 spans 14 residues. In germline, CDR1 is SGHRS, CDR2 YFSETQ. Trimming at V came to 0 bases and at J to 6 bases, leaving 5 bases not matched to a gene.